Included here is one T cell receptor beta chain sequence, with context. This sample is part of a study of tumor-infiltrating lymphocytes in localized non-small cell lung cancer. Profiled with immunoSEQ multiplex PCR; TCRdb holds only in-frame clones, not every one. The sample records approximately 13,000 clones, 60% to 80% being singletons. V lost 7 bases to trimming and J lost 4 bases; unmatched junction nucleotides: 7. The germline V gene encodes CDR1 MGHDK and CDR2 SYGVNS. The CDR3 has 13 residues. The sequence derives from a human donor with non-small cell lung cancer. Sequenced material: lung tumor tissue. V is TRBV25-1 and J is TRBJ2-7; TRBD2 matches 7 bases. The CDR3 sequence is CASTRGEGYEQYF. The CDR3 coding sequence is TGTGCCAGCACCCGCGGGGAGGGATACGAGCAGTACTTC.